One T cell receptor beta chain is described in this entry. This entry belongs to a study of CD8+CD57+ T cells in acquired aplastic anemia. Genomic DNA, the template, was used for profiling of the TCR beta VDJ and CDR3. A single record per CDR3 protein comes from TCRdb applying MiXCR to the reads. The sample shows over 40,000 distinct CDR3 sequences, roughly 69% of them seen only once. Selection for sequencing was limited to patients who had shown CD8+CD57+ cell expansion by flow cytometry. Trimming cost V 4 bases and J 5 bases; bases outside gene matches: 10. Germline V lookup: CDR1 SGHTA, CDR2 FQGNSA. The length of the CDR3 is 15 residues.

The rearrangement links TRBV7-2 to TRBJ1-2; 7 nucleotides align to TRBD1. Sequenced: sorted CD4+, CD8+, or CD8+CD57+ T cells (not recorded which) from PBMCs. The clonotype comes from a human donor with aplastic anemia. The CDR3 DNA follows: TGTGCCAGCAGCTCAAGGGGGCAGGGCTCTTATGGCTACACCTTC. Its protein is CASSSRGQGSYGYTF.